The 14 T cell receptor beta chains reported below all come from one sample, sequenced in a study of T-cell reconstitution after alpha-beta-depleted transplantation in children. Preparation of the TCRbeta library used unique molecular identifiers. TCRdb analysed the PCR reads with MiXCR anew, one entry per CDR3 protein. The sample yields over 200,000 distinct CDR3 sequences, around 9.9% seen once. The sequencing used PBMCs, collected before TCRalphabeta/CD19-depleted stem cell transplant. These receptor sequences come from a child in the first two years of life with acute myeloid leukemia, due to receive a stem cell transplant.

This clonotype was detected many times. V is TRBV3-1 and J is TRBJ2-7, with no clear D. The germline gives CDR1 LGHDT, CDR2 YNNKEL (reference sequence). This CDR3 has 14 amino acids. Trimming left V 4 bases short and J 5 bases short, with 15 bases between. The CDR3 bases are TGTGCCAGCAGCCCAGCCAGCTTGAGGAACGAGCAGTACTTC. This codes for CASSPASLRNEQYF.

This clonotype appeared many times. Here the CDR3 reads CASSSGRTNQPQHF. CDR3 coding DNA: TGTGCCAGCAGTTCTGGGCGAACCAATCAGCCCCAGCATTTT. V and J are TRBV12-3 or TRBV12-4 and TRBJ1-5; no clear D. Trimming took off 4 bases at V and 3 bases at J, with 10 bases between the two ends. CDR3 length equals 14 residues.

The gene calls are TRBV3-1 and TRBJ1-4; 7 bases map to TRBD1. V lost 5 bases to trimming and J lost 6 bases; unmatched junction nucleotides: 9. The germline gives CDR1 LGHDT, CDR2 YNNKEL (reference sequence). This CDR3 is built from 15 residues. DNA for the CDR3: TGTGCCAGCAGCGCCCGGGACAGAGGGGATGAAAAACTGTTTTTT. Residues: CASSARDRGDEKLFF.

This clonotype occurred many times. The chain joins TRBV30 to TRBJ2-7; 9 bases agree with TRBD2. V was pared by 0 bases and J by 0 bases, with 6 bases of the junction left unmatched. CDR1 is GTSNPN, CDR2 SVGIG, per germline (reference sequence). The CDR3 loop spans 16 amino acids. CDR3 amino acids: CAWSVRRLAVSYEQYF. The CDR3 coding sequence is TGTGCCTGGAGTGTACGGAGACTAGCGGTCTCCTACGAGCAGTACTTC.

This clonotype was detected many times. The chain links TRBV7-8 to TRBJ1-4, with a weak D call TRBD1 (5 bases). Between the trimmed V and J ends, which lost 5 bases and 10 bases, there was a span of 20 bases. This CDR3 comprises 15 residues. Germline CDR1 is SGHVS and CDR2 is FQNEAQ. The CDR3 loop is CASSIQWGSGGKLFF. The CDR3 nucleotides are TGTGCCAGCAGCATTCAGTGGGGGTCCGGGGGAAAACTGTTTTTT.

Ten or more counts support this clonotype. The rearrangement links TRBV19 to TRBJ1-1, with D possibly being TRBD1 (5 bases). Germline V CDR1 and CDR2: LNHDA, SQIVND (reference sequence). The CDR3 length is 14 residues. Trimming shortened V by 11 bases and J by 1 base, and 17 bases separated the two germline ends. CDR3 region: CAEDNGVRNTEAFF. CDR3 bases: TGTGCCGAGGACAATGGTGTGAGGAACACTGAAGCTTTCTTT.

This clonotype was seen at least ten times. The chain carries TRBV7-9 and TRBJ2-1; D gene ambiguous. The CDR3 spans 15 residues. V shed 3 bases and J shed 2 bases, with 11 bases lying between them. Germline V lookup: CDR1 SEHNR, CDR2 FQNEAQ (reference sequence). The CDR3 protein is CASSLLGWPYNEQFF. In DNA form, the CDR3 reads TGTGCCAGCAGCTTGCTGGGCTGGCCCTACAATGAGCAGTTCTTC. Supplemented by reference TRBV7-9 and TRBJ2-1, the full variable domain reads DTGVSQNPRHKITKRGQNVTFRCDPISEHNRLYWYRQTLGQGPEFLTYFQNEAQLEKSRLLSDRFSAERPKGSFSTLEIQRTEQGDSAMYLCASSLLGWPYNEQFFGPGTRLTVL.

There are a few counts of this clonotype. A read error may account for a junction end that differs from germline. This chain joins TRBV2 and TRBJ2-6; 8 bases map to TRBD1. Germline CDR1 is SNHLY and CDR2 is FYNNEI. The CDR3 loop spans 15 amino acids. The CDR3 loop reads CASNQGADGANVLTF. The CDR3 DNA is TGTGCCAGCAACCAGGGGGCAGATGGGGCCAATGTCCTGACTTTC. Filled out from reference TRBV2 and TRBJ2-6, the complete variable domain reads EPEVTQTPSHQVTQMGQEVILRCVPISNHLYFYWYRQILGQKVEFLVSFYNNEISEKSEIFDDQFSVERPDGSNFTLKIRSTKLEDSAMYFCASNQGADGANVLTFGAGSRLTVL.

This clonotype has ten or more counts. The J gene is TRBJ2-7, the V gene TRBV5-1, with 10 nucleotides matching TRBD1. The CDR3 is 16 amino acids. Looked up from germline, CDR1 is SGHRS and CDR2 is YFSETQ. Losses at the gene ends were 1 base for V and 2 bases for J; bases not matched to a gene: 6. The CDR3 loop reads CASSLSGTGVPYEQYF. The CDR3 DNA follows: TGCGCCAGCAGCTTGTCCGGGACAGGGGTCCCCTACGAGCAGTACTTC.

Ten or more counts support this clonotype. The gene calls are TRBV29-1 and TRBJ2-5; 8 positions match TRBD1. CDR3 length: 13 residues. The V segment lost 4 bases and the J segment 7 bases; nucleotides outside the gene matches: 8. Per germline, CDR1 SQVTM and CDR2 ANQGSEA. Here the CDR3 DNA reads TGCAGCGTTGCAATACAGGGGGTGGTGACCCAGTACTTC. Translating gives CSVAIQGVVTQYF.

This clonotype was observed at least ten times. The chain couples TRBV20-1 to TRBJ2-2; tentatively, D is TRBD1 (6 bases). Trimming cost V 5 bases and J 0 bases, with 19 bases left between them. Looked up from germline, CDR1 is DFQATT and CDR2 is SNEGSKA (reference sequence). There are 17 residues in the CDR3. The CDR3 region has the DNA TGCAGTGCTCGGCAGTCCTACAGGGCAACGAACACCGGGGAGCTGTTTTTT. Translating gives CSARQSYRATNTGELFF.

This clonotype was found many times. The chain carries TRBV12-3 or TRBV12-4 and TRBJ2-7; 8 nucleotides agree with TRBD1. CDR3 length: 15 amino acids. V lost 7 bases, J lost 4 bases, and 12 bases stayed unmatched. The CDR3 spells CASTPPRGPPYEQYF. The DNA for the CDR3 is TGTGCCAGCACCCCTCCCAGGGGGCCCCCTTACGAGCAGTACTTC.

The V gene is TRBV7-9, the J gene TRBJ1-6; the D gene is possibly TRBD1 (5 bases). The CDR3 totals 15 residues. The germline gives CDR1 SEHNR, CDR2 FQNEAQ (reference sequence). The V gene lost 1 base and the J gene lost 4 bases, with 8 bases spanning the gap. CDR3 DNA sequence: TGTGCCAGCAGCTTAGGGGACCGTTATAATTCACCCCTCCACTTT. Its translation: CASSLGDRYNSPLHF.

This clonotype was observed many times. V usage is TRBV28 and J usage is TRBJ2-5; D uncertain. CDR3 length: 12 amino acids. V gave up 3 bases and J gave up 5 bases, with 7 bases separating them. Germline values: CDR1 MDHEN, CDR2 SYDVKM. CDR3 bases: TGTGCCAGCAGTTTTATCCATGAGACCCAGTACTTC. Amino acids: CASSFIHETQYF.